This TCR beta chain is from a study of blood T cell repertoires in COVID-19. Germline CDR1 and CDR2: SNHLY and FYNNEI. The CDR3 has 14 amino acids. Original handling: Counts of nucleated cells, estimated from reference gene primer amplification, were obtained. Using immunoSEQ multiplex PCR, the repertoire was profiled, and TCRdb retains in-frame clones only, with some absent. V and J calls and clone size follow that table, whereas D and trimming were derived from the DNA. The table lists some 97,000 clones, just over 90% of them singletons. Sequences were obtained from peripheral blood. J is TRBJ2-7 and V is TRBV2, with a possible D match to TRBD2 (6 bases). The TCR comes from a man between 50 and 59 years old with active COVID-19. The CDR3 DNA reads as TGTGCCAGCAGGGAAGGTAGCGGCTACTACGAGCAGTACGTC. Protein product: CASREGSGYYEQYV.